This T cell receptor beta chain was found in a study of blood T cells in healthy people across ages. Concerning this clonotype itself: What it recognizes is unknown.

Broader study findings: Unknown CMV status may confound age-related changes in expanded clones. The study found more naive CD4+ cells and higher diversity in long-lived than aged donors.

Donor samples were obtained from healthy Caucasian individuals from Russia, aged roughly 6 to 90. Every donor contributed roughly 10 milliliters of peripheral blood by blood draw. The second PCR ran about 6 to 11 cycles with a sample-barcoded 5' primer and J-beta primers. TCRdb reanalysed the 5' RACE reads using MiXCR and keeps one entry per CDR3 protein. Of approximately 1.5 million distinct CDR3 sequences in the sample, about 45% were seen once. Trimming removed 4 bases at V and 7 bases at J, with 19 bases between. The germline V gene has CDR1 SNHLY and CDR2 FYNNEI. The CDR3 is 15 amino acids. The V call is TRBV2, the J call TRBJ1-2, with D maybe TRBD1 (5 bases). This sequence was found in a woman aged 18-35 years in good health. Sequencing input: blood. The CDR3 loop reads CASSGGDLPGGGYTF. The CDR3 DNA reads TGTGCCAGCAGTGGAGGGGACTTACCAGGCGGTGGCTACACCTTC.